A selection of T cell receptor beta chains follows, all from one sample in a study of human T cells and chemical hapten exposure. In TCRdb, the RACE reads were re-called with MiXCR into one record per CDR3 protein. This table has 300,000 to 350,000 distinct CDR3 sequences, around 7% appearing once. Sequencing was performed on whole blood, taken in connection with sensitization to the hapten diphenylcyclopropenone (DPC). Every receptor here comes from a woman under 30 with alopecia areata. Some clones in this sample may be carry-over from other donors' samples. CDR3s include the opening cysteine and the closing phenylalanine or tryptophan. D genes are given only for firm matches. The listing skips clone size in some rows; elsewhere it reads once, few, many or a size class.

cdr3_nt: TGCGCCAGCCAGACAGGGGGTACGGGCAGTGGAGAGACCCAGTACTTC; cdr3_aa: CASQTGGTGSGETQYF; j_call: TRBJ2-5; v_call: TRBV5-1; clone_size: -; d_call: TRBD1
cdr3_nt: TGTGCCACCAGTGATTTAAGGGGGTCGGGCACAGATACGCAGTATTTT; cdr3_aa: CATSDLRGSGTDTQYF; j_call: TRBJ2-3; v_call: TRBV24-1; clone_size: -; d_call: -
cdr3_nt: TGTGCCAGCAGCTTACCGGACAGAGGATTCTCTGGAAACACCATATATTTT; cdr3_aa: CASSLPDRGFSGNTIYF; j_call: TRBJ1-3; v_call: TRBV11-2; clone_size: -; d_call: -
cdr3_nt: TGTGCCAGCGTATCTCTCTGGGGCACTGAAGCTTTCTTT; cdr3_aa: CASVSLWGTEAFF; j_call: TRBJ1-1; v_call: TRBV28; clone_size: -; d_call: -
cdr3_nt: TGTGCCAGCAGCTTAGAAGGCCCAGGGCCACTCTCCTACGAGCAGTACTTC; cdr3_aa: CASSLEGPGPLSYEQYF; j_call: TRBJ2-7; v_call: TRBV7-2; clone_size: -; d_call: -
cdr3_nt: TGTGCCAGCAGCTTGGGGGTTTCACCCCTCCACTTT; cdr3_aa: CASSLGVSPLHF; j_call: TRBJ1-6; v_call: TRBV7-6; clone_size: few; d_call: -
cdr3_nt: TGTGCCACCAGCATAAGGCCCCCCCGAACGAACACCGGGGAGCTGTTTTTT; cdr3_aa: CATSIRPPRTNTGELFF; j_call: TRBJ2-2; v_call: TRBV15; clone_size: few; d_call: -
cdr3_nt: TGTGCCAGCAGCTTAGACCCTAGCCTCAACACCGGGGAGCTGTTTTTT; cdr3_aa: CASSLDPSLNTGELFF; j_call: TRBJ2-2; v_call: TRBV7-2; clone_size: few; d_call: -
cdr3_nt: TGTGCCAGCAGATGGGCGGACAGGGCCAATCAGCCCCAGCATTTT; cdr3_aa: CASRWADRANQPQHF; j_call: TRBJ1-5; v_call: TRBV28; clone_size: few; d_call: TRBD1
cdr3_nt: TGTGCCAGCAGTGAAGTAAGGACTAGCGGGGGGTTTTCTGATACGCAGTATTTT; cdr3_aa: CASSEVRTSGGFSDTQYF; j_call: TRBJ2-3; v_call: TRBV6-1; clone_size: few; d_call: TRBD2
cdr3_nt: TGTGCCACCAGTGACAGGGATTCACCCCTCCACTTT; cdr3_aa: CATSDRDSPLHF; j_call: TRBJ1-6; v_call: TRBV24-1; clone_size: few; d_call: -
cdr3_nt: TGTGTCAGCAGCTTAAGGGGCGGGGGGCCCTCAGATACGCAGTATTTT; cdr3_aa: CVSSLRGGGPSDTQYF; j_call: TRBJ2-3; v_call: TRBV7-2; clone_size: few; d_call: TRBD2
cdr3_nt: TGTGCCAGCTCACCACCGGGGTCCAATGAGCAGTTCTTC; cdr3_aa: CASSPPGSNEQFF; j_call: TRBJ2-1; v_call: TRBV18; clone_size: few; d_call: -
cdr3_nt: TGTGCCAGCAGTTTTGCAGAGACCCAGTACTTC; cdr3_aa: CASSFAETQYF; j_call: TRBJ2-5; v_call: TRBV12-3/TRBV12-4; clone_size: many; d_call: -
cdr3_nt: TGTGCCAGCAGGAGACAGGGAACGGGCAATCAGCCCCAGCATTTT; cdr3_aa: CASRRQGTGNQPQHF; j_call: TRBJ1-5; v_call: TRBV6-5; clone_size: many; d_call: TRBD1
cdr3_nt: TGTGCCAGCAGCTTAGCAGCGGGGGGTTCCTACGAGCAGTACTTC; cdr3_aa: CASSLAAGGSYEQYF; j_call: TRBJ2-7; v_call: TRBV7-9; clone_size: many; d_call: TRBD2
cdr3_nt: TGCAGCGTTGATGGACAGGGTCTCGGCGAGCAGTACTTC; cdr3_aa: CSVDGQGLGEQYF; j_call: TRBJ2-7; v_call: TRBV29-1; clone_size: many; d_call: TRBD1
cdr3_nt: TGTGCCAGCAGTACGGAAGCGGGCCTTCAAGAGACCCAGTACTTC; cdr3_aa: CASSTEAGLQETQYF; j_call: TRBJ2-5; v_call: TRBV6-5; clone_size: few; d_call: -
cdr3_nt: TGCGCCAGCAGCCAAGAGTTTGGGTCCGAGGCCAACGTCCTGACTTTC; cdr3_aa: CASSQEFGSEANVLTF; j_call: TRBJ2-6; v_call: TRBV4-3; clone_size: -; d_call: -
cdr3_nt: TGTGCCAGCAGTTTCCGGCTCACAGCGGGGAGCAATCAGCCCCAGCATTTT; cdr3_aa: CASSFRLTAGSNQPQHF; j_call: TRBJ1-5; v_call: TRBV28; clone_size: -; d_call: -
cdr3_nt: TGCGCCAGCAGCCAAGATTACGGAGATGGCTACACCTTC; cdr3_aa: CASSQDYGDGYTF; j_call: TRBJ1-2; v_call: TRBV4-3; clone_size: -; d_call: -
cdr3_nt: TGCGCCAGCAGCGCGGAACCTGACTACACAGATACGCAGTATTTT; cdr3_aa: CASSAEPDYTDTQYF; j_call: TRBJ2-3; v_call: TRBV5-1; clone_size: -; d_call: -
cdr3_nt: TGCAGTGCTAGCGGGACAGGGGGAATGAACACTGAAGCTTTCTTT; cdr3_aa: CSASGTGGMNTEAFF; j_call: TRBJ1-1; v_call: TRBV20-1; clone_size: many; d_call: TRBD1
cdr3_nt: TGTGCCAGCAGTTTTGGGGAGACGAACACTGAAGCTTTCTTT; cdr3_aa: CASSFGETNTEAFF; j_call: TRBJ1-1; v_call: TRBV12-3/TRBV12-4; clone_size: few; d_call: -
cdr3_nt: TGTGCCAGCAGCCGTTCAGGGGAAGGTGAGCAGTTCTTC; cdr3_aa: CASSRSGEGEQFF; j_call: TRBJ2-1; v_call: TRBV3-1; clone_size: many; d_call: -